This entry is about one T cell receptor beta chain. Its antigen remains unknown. This entry belongs to a study of cytomegalovirus exposure and HLA in healthy donors. There are 16 residues in the CDR3. Trimming removed 1 base at V and 6 bases at J, with 18 bases between. CDR1 and CDR2 (germline): GTSNPN, SVGIG (reference sequence). Study-level findings and limits: Further analysis, carried out later, found HLA-associated TCR beta chains more clonally expanded than equally common other chains. A link between a missense DCLRE1C variant and TCR beta V- and J-gene trimming emerged from a later analysis.

Primers for the PCR totalled 60 Vbeta and 13 Jbeta. The repertoire was sequenced with immunoSEQ multiplex PCR; TCRdb's copy has only in-frame clones and lacks some. The data hold about 130,000 clones, with approximately 84% observed a single time. Material: PBMCs. The sequence was obtained from a woman aged 40 to 49 in good health and CMV-seronegative. The chain is built from TRBV30 and TRBJ1-4; possibly TRBD1 for D (6 bases). The CDR3 here is CAWSAWGGGRDEKLFF. The CDR3 DNA reads as TGTGCCTGGAGTGCATGGGGAGGGGGAAGGGATGAAAAACTGTTTTTT.